The source of this T cell receptor beta chain is a study of kidney transplant recipient with SARS-CoV-2 infection. Germline CDR1 and CDR2: SGHRS and YFSETQ. With 7 bases removed from V and 4 bases from J, the gap between germline ends came to 23 bases. The CDR3 is 16 residues long. TCRdb passed the reads through MiXCR, listing each CDR3 protein once. The sample holds under 250,000 distinct CDR3 sequences, under 30% seen once. Material: a blood sample, obtained at baseline and between days 110 and 120 from a kidney transplant recipient. The chain combines TRBV5-1 with TRBJ1-2; no reliable D call. The receptor's source is a male patient between 25 and 40 years old who had COVID-19 and was a kidney transplant recipient. Some T cells may have come from the graft donor. CDR3 region: CASGYSSVRKTYGYTF. The CDR3 DNA reads as TGCGCCAGCGGTTATTCATCGGTTCGAAAGACCTATGGCTACACCTTC.